The 24 T cell receptor beta chains below come from one sample, sequenced in a study of CD8+CD57+ T cells in acquired aplastic anemia. According to the study, genomic DNA was the template for TCR beta VDJ and CDR3 profiling. TCRdb reanalysed the reads using MiXCR and keeps one entry per CDR3 protein. The sample includes fewer than 85,000 distinct CDR3 sequences, approximately 70% of them seen just once. Patients who underwent sequencing had shown CD8+CD57+ cell expansion by flow cytometry. The sample comprised sorted CD4+, CD8+, or CD8+CD57+ T cells (not recorded which) from PBMCs. These receptor sequences come from a human donor with aplastic anemia.

V usage is TRBV20-1 and J usage is TRBJ2-4, with D possibly called TRBD1 or TRBD2 (5 bases each). V shed 4 bases and J shed 3 bases, with 10 bases lying between them. Germline assignment: CDR1 DFQATT and CDR2 SNEGSKA (reference sequence). The CDR3 runs 13 residues. The CDR3 nucleotides read TGCAGTGCTAAGGGGACGGACAAAAACATTCAGTACTTC. As protein: CSAKGTDKNIQYF.

This chain uses TRBV11-1 with TRBJ2-3; 7 bases match TRBD1. V was pared by 1 base and J by 4 bases, with 5 bases of the junction left unmatched. Germline values: CDR1 SGHAT, CDR2 FQDESV (reference sequence). This CDR3 is 15 amino acids long. CDR3: CASSLVKGAADTQYF. For the CDR3, the DNA is TGTGCCAGCAGCTTAGTTAAGGGGGCCGCAGATACGCAGTATTTT.

The CDR3 sequence: CASSLGGWGTEAFF. The CDR3 DNA is TGTGCCAGCAGCCTTGGAGGGTGGGGCACTGAAGCTTTCTTT. V gene TRBV7-3 combines with J gene TRBJ1-1; D uncertain. Germline CDR1 is SGHTA and CDR2 is FQGTGA. Between the trimmed V and J ends, which lost 5 bases and 4 bases, there was a span of 14 bases. The CDR3 extends over 14 amino acids. The full variable domain, in which reference TRBV7-3 and TRBJ1-1 provide the parts outside the CDR3, is GAGVSQTPSNKVTEKGKYVELRCDPISGHTALYWYRQSLGQGPEFLIYFQGTGAADDSGLPNDRFFAVRPEGSVSTLKIQRTERGDSAVYLCASSLGGWGTEAFFGQGTRLTVV.

The V gene is TRBV7-8, the J gene TRBJ1-1; the D is unclear. This CDR3 contains 12 residues. V lost 5 bases to trimming and J lost 8 bases, with 12 bases between them. Germline V CDR1 and CDR2: SGHVS, FQNEAQ. The CDR3 loop reads CASSADILEAFF. CDR3 coding DNA: TGTGCCAGCAGCGCTGACATCCTAGAAGCTTTCTTT.

The chain couples TRBV9 to TRBJ1-6, with a possible D match to TRBD1 (5 bases). The CDR3 totals 14 residues. V lost 2 bases to trimming and J lost 7 bases, with 10 bases between them. CDR1 and CDR2 (germline): SGDLS, YYNGEE. In DNA form, the CDR3 reads TGTGCCAGCAGCGTGGGCAGGGCGAATTCACCCCTCCACTTT. Amino acids: CASSVGRANSPLHF.

The chain uses TRBV25-1 and TRBJ1-6, with 8 bases lining up with TRBD1. Germline CDR1 MGHDK, CDR2 SYGVNS. CDR3 length: 17 amino acids. Trimming removed 3 bases from V and 4 bases from J; junction bases left unmatched: 8. The CDR3 DNA reads TGTGCCAGCAGTGATCCTGGACAGGGCAATTATAATTCACCCCTCCACTTT. Its translation is CASSDPGQGNYNSPLHF. Full variable domain (rest looked up from reference TRBV25-1 and TRBJ1-6): EADIYQTPRYLVIGTGKKITLECSQTMGHDKMYWYQQDPGMELHLIHYSYGVNSTEKGDLSSESTVSRIRTEHFPLTLESARPSHTSQYLCASSDPGQGNYNSPLHFGNGTRLTVT.

V is TRBV24-1 and J is TRBJ1-2, with TRBD1 matching 7 bases. The CDR3 spans 13 residues. The V gene end was trimmed by 3 bases and the J gene end by 4 bases; junction bases not matched to a gene: 1. In germline, CDR1 is KGHDR, CDR2 SFDVKD. The CDR3 sequence: CATSDGTAYGYTF. The CDR3 coding sequence is TGTGCCACCAGTGATGGGACAGCCTATGGCTACACCTTC.

The CDR3, as DNA: TGTGCCAGCAGTGTGGGGGAGCAGTACTTC. Translation gives CASSVGEQYF. V is TRBV2 and J is TRBJ2-7; D not resolved. The CDR3 consists of 10 residues. The V end was cut by 4 bases, the J end by 7 bases, with 5 bases between. The germline CDR1 and CDR2 sequences are SNHLY and FYNNEI. Together with reference TRBV2 and TRBJ2-7, the CDR3 gives the full variable domain: EPEVTQTPSHQVTQMGQEVILRCVPISNHLYFYWYRQILGQKVEFLVSFYNNEISEKSEIFDDQFSVERPDGSNFTLKIRSTKLEDSAMYFCASSVGEQYFGPGTRLTVT.

V gene TRBV25-1 combines with J gene TRBJ2-5, with 7 bases lining up with TRBD2. V was clipped by 6 bases and J by 5 bases; unmatched bases: 12. Germline CDR1 is MGHDK and CDR2 is SYGVNS. The length of the CDR3 is 15 residues. CDR3 DNA: TGTGCCAGCAGCGTTAGCGGGTCCAACTGGGAGACCCAGTACTTC. It is translated as CASSVSGSNWETQYF.

V is TRBV20-1 and J is TRBJ2-7, with D perhaps assigned TRBD1 or TRBD2 (5 bases each). V dropped 6 bases and J dropped 0 bases, with 12 bases sitting between them. This CDR3 contains 13 residues. The V gene's germline CDR1 is DFQATT and CDR2 SNEGSKA (reference sequence). This CDR3 reads CSAGDGRSYEQYF. Here the CDR3 DNA reads TGCAGTGCGGGGGACGGCCGCTCCTACGAGCAGTACTTC.

The rearrangement uses TRBV11-1 and TRBJ2-2, with 11 nucleotides matching TRBD2. Germline CDR1 SGHAT, CDR2 FQDESV (reference sequence). The CDR3 contains 19 residues. Trimming took 4 bases from V and 5 from J; bases not matched to a gene: 15. CDR3 protein: CASSSRFPRLAGGTGELFF. The CDR3 coding sequence is TGTGCCAGCAGCTCCCGTTTCCCAAGGCTAGCGGGGGGAACCGGGGAGCTGTTTTTT.

The table lists this clonotype with a count of one. The J gene is TRBJ1-1, the V gene TRBV7-9; D is uncertain. There are 13 residues in the CDR3. Germline assignment: CDR1 SEHNR and CDR2 FQNEAQ (reference sequence). Trimming removed 3 bases from V and 1 base from J, with 6 bases in between. The CDR3 reads CASSLMRNTEAFF. CDR3 DNA sequence: TGTGCCAGCAGCTTGATGAGGAACACTGAAGCTTTCTTT. Together with reference TRBV7-9 and TRBJ1-1, the CDR3 gives the full variable domain: DTGVSQNPRHKITKRGQNVTFRCDPISEHNRLYWYRQTLGQGPEFLTYFQNEAQLEKSRLLSDRFSAERPKGSFSTLEIQRTEQGDSAMYLCASSLMRNTEAFFGQGTRLTVV.

The V and J genes are TRBV29-1 and TRBJ1-1; D call uncertain. Germline CDR1 reads SQVTM; CDR2 reads ANQGSEA. The CDR3 has 11 residues. This chain's CDR3 is CTARRSGEAFF. The CDR3 DNA reads as TGCACCGCGAGGAGATCTGGTGAAGCTTTCTTT.

The chain links TRBV19 to TRBJ1-1; D is possibly TRBD1 (5 bases). The CDR3 has 15 amino acids. The ends were cut back, 7 bases at V and 0 bases at J, with 15 bases in the middle. Germline V lookup: CDR1 LNHDA, CDR2 SQIVND (reference sequence). CDR3 bases: TGTGCCAGTACCGTAACAAAGACAGTGAACACTGAAGCTTTCTTT. This codes for CASTVTKTVNTEAFF.

The chain combines TRBV20-1 with TRBJ2-1; maybe TRBD1 (6 bases). The germline CDR1 and CDR2 sequences are DFQATT and SNEGSKA (reference sequence). The CDR3 covers 13 residues. Trimming pared 5 bases from V and 8 bases from J, leaving 16 bases between. The CDR3 spells CSAVQTGHHEQFF. The DNA for the CDR3 is TGCAGTGCTGTTCAAACAGGGCATCATGAGCAGTTCTTC.

The V and J genes are TRBV20-1 and TRBJ1-1; D is possibly TRBD1 (5 bases). The length of the CDR3 is 16 residues. Germline V gives CDR1 DFQATT, CDR2 SNEGSKA (reference sequence). The ends were cut back, 5 bases at V and 3 bases at J, with 22 bases in the middle. The CDR3 region is CSAGGAGGIKYTEAFF. For the CDR3, the DNA is TGCAGTGCTGGAGGGGCGGGGGGGATCAAGTACACTGAAGCTTTCTTT.

This clonotype was counted ten times or more. The V call is TRBV9, the J call TRBJ1-2; a possible D gene is TRBD1 (6 bases). This CDR3 region has 13 residues. Trimming shortened V by 2 bases and J by 6 bases, and 11 bases separated the two germline ends. CDR1 and CDR2 from the germline V gene are SGDLS and YYNGEE. The CDR3 sequence: CASSVGQKNGYTF. Here the CDR3 DNA reads TGTGCCAGCAGCGTCGGACAGAAGAATGGCTACACCTTC.

This chain uses TRBV5-4 with TRBJ2-7; 9 bases map to TRBD1. Germline V gene data show CDR1 as SGHNT and CDR2 as YYREEE (reference sequence). The J segment lost 6 bases and the V segment lost 9 bases, leaving 13 bases of the junction unmatched. The length of the CDR3 is 14 residues. The CDR3 loop is CATEGRTGVGEQYF. CDR3 coding DNA: TGTGCCACAGAAGGCCGGACAGGGGTTGGCGAGCAGTACTTC.

In DNA, the CDR3 is TGTGCCAGCGGGGGACAGGGGGAAAAACTGTTTTTT. The encoded protein is CASGGQGEKLFF. This chain links TRBV2 with TRBJ1-4; 10 nucleotides line up with TRBD1. V shed 8 bases and J 8 bases; nucleotides not matched to a gene: 2. Germline CDR1 and CDR2: SNHLY and FYNNEI. The CDR3 spans 12 residues.

The chain is built from TRBV7-2 and TRBJ2-2, with 7 positions matching TRBD2. The germline gives CDR1 SGHTA, CDR2 FQGNSA. The CDR3 covers 13 residues. Trimming took 11 bases from V and 1 from J; bases not matched to a gene: 4. Here the CDR3 DNA reads TGTGCCGAGCGGGATCGGAACACCGGGGAGCTGTTTTTT. It is translated as CAERDRNTGELFF.

The J gene is TRBJ1-1, the V gene TRBV10-3, with D unresolved. Trimming took 6 bases from V and 1 from J, leaving 12 bases between them. Germline CDR1 is ENHRY and CDR2 is SYGVKD. The CDR3 is 14 residues long. CDR3 sequence: CAISLREGNTEAFF. The CDR3 bases are TGTGCCATCAGCCTACGAGAGGGGAACACTGAAGCTTTCTTT.

This clonotype occurred many times. CDR3 protein: CATSDVGNTGELFF. In DNA, the CDR3 is TGTGCCACCAGTGATGTTGGCAACACCGGGGAGCTGTTTTTT. The chain recombines TRBV24-1 with TRBJ2-2; D gene ambiguous. The germline gives CDR1 KGHDR, CDR2 SFDVKD. The CDR3 has 14 residues. V gave up 3 bases and J gave up 2 bases, with 6 bases separating them.

This clonotype was seen only a few times. The chain recombines TRBV20-1 with TRBJ2-7, with 7 positions matching TRBD1. V shed 5 bases, J shed 4 bases, and the junction held 5 bases outside the gene matches. Germline V gene sequence: CDR1 DFQATT, CDR2 SNEGSKA (reference sequence). The CDR3 is 12 amino acids. The CDR3 sequence is CSAGDRVYEQYF. The CDR3 bases are TGCAGTGCTGGTGACAGGGTATACGAGCAGTACTTC.

The chain employs TRBV7-9 and TRBJ1-5; D is ambiguous. V was cut by 5 bases and J by 3 bases, with 5 bases left in between. Germline values: CDR1 SEHNR, CDR2 FQNEAQ (reference sequence). This CDR3 comprises 12 residues. For the CDR3, the DNA is TGTGCCAGCAGCCCGGACAATCAGCCCCAGCATTTT. Translating gives CASSPDNQPQHF.